Listed here are 10 T cell receptor beta chains from one sample, sequenced in a study of Graves' ophthalmopathy and Graves' hyperthyroidism. RNA transcripts served as template for amplifying TCR beta CDR3 sequences. HTBI primers served in a first-round RT-PCR, which a second-round multiplex PCR followed. TCRdb used MiXCR to reprocess the multiplex PCR reads, holding one entry per CDR3 protein. The sample includes 350,000 or so distinct CDR3 sequences, roughly a sixth seen only once; the top ten take 9% to 15%. The sample consisted of peripheral blood. The source of these receptors is an adult man with Graves' ophthalmopathy.

This chain connects TRBV20-1 to TRBJ2-7; the match to TRBD2 covers 15 bases. The CDR3 is 17 amino acids. Germline trimming cut 0 bases from V and 2 bases from J; bases unmatched to any gene: 5. Germline-derived CDR1 and CDR2 are DFQATT and SNEGSKA (reference sequence). The CDR3 bases are TGCAGTGCTAGAGAACCGAGGACTAGCGGGAGGGCCTACGAGCAGTACTTC. Its translation is CSAREPRTSGRAYEQYF.

This clonotype showed up many times. This chain connects TRBV30 to TRBJ1-1, with D maybe TRBD1 (5 bases). The germline V gene encodes CDR1 GTSNPN and CDR2 SVGIG (reference sequence). Trimming shortened V by 2 bases and J by 2 bases, and 9 bases separated the two germline ends. The CDR3 contains 13 residues. CDR3 sequence: CAWSHDRNTEAFF. The CDR3 nucleotides are TGTGCCTGGAGTCATGACAGAAACACTGAAGCTTTCTTT.

The CDR3: CASGVVSYEQYF. The CDR3 DNA sequence: TGTGCCAGCGGGGTGGTTTCCTACGAGCAGTACTTC. This chain links TRBV12-3 or TRBV12-4 with TRBJ2-7; unclear D gene. Trimming stripped 8 bases from V and 1 base from J, with 9 bases between. The CDR3 consists of 12 residues.

There are many counts of this clonotype. The chain recombines TRBV11-2 with TRBJ2-5; possible D gene TRBD2, 7 bases. The CDR3 covers 17 residues. Germline V gene data show CDR1 as SGHAT and CDR2 as FQNNGV. The V and J ends lost 5 bases and 5 bases respectively, with 24 bases between them. CDR3 residues: CASSRGSGGVGAETQYF. CDR3 DNA sequence: TGTGCCAGCAGCCGTGGTTCGGGGGGCGTCGGGGCGGAGACCCAGTACTTC. Supplemented by reference TRBV11-2 and TRBJ2-5, the full variable domain reads EAGVAQSPRYKIIEKRQSVAFWCNPISGHATLYWYQQILGQGPKLLIQFQNNGVVDDSQLPKDRFSAERLKGVDSTLKIQPAKLEDSAVYLCASSRGSGGVGAETQYFGPGTRLLVL.

This clonotype was seen repeatedly, ten times or more. This sequence joins TRBV6-5 and TRBJ1-2; TRBD1 agrees at 8 bases. CDR1 MNHEY and CDR2 SVGAGI come from the germline V gene. The CDR3 is made up of 14 amino acids. The J segment lost 1 base and the V segment lost 6 bases, leaving 4 bases of the junction unmatched. CDR3 sequence: CASRYGQGNYGYTF. CDR3 coding DNA: TGTGCCAGCAGATACGGACAGGGTAACTATGGCTACACCTTC.

This clonotype was detected many times. The rearrangement links TRBV10-3 to TRBJ2-5; 7 bases are shared with TRBD1. CDR3 size: 13 residues. The germline gives CDR1 ENHRY, CDR2 SYGVKD. J was trimmed by 2 bases and V by 8 bases; bases with no gene match: 5. The CDR3 DNA reads TGTGCCATCGCCCGGACAGGACAAGAGACCCAGTACTTC. Translated: CAIARTGQETQYF.

At least ten counts were recorded for this clonotype. The V call is TRBV6-2 or TRBV6-3, the J call TRBJ1-5, with TRBD1 matching 8 bases. The V and J ends lost 3 bases and 2 bases, in that order; junction bases with no gene match: 3. The germline V gene encodes CDR1 MNHEY and CDR2 SVGEGT. This CDR3 has 15 amino acids. The CDR3 DNA reads as TGTGCCAGCAGTTATTGGGGACAGGGCAATCAGCCCCAGCATTTT. Translation: CASSYWGQGNQPQHF.

V and J are TRBV3-1 and TRBJ1-1; 8 bases align to TRBD1. The CDR3 consists of 17 residues. The ends lost 2 bases at V and 3 bases at J; junction bases unmatched: 11. The germline V gene encodes CDR1 LGHDT and CDR2 YNNKEL (reference sequence). The CDR3 here is CASSQWGGQGTDTEAFF. The CDR3 DNA reads TGTGCCAGCAGCCAATGGGGAGGACAGGGTACGGACACTGAAGCTTTCTTT.

For this clonotype: A much larger clonotype is one base distant, so this may be a read error. The rearrangement uses TRBV30 and TRBJ2-2; D remains unclear. Per the germline V gene, CDR1 is GTSNPN and CDR2 is SVGIG (reference sequence). V was cut by 2 bases and J by 5 bases, with 9 bases left in between. The CDR3 length is 13 residues. CDR3 nucleotides: TGTGCCTGGAGTCGTCAGCTTACCGGGGAGCTGTTTTTT. Translation: CAWSRQLTGELFF.

This chain connects TRBV30 to TRBJ1-1; 8 positions agree with TRBD1. The V and J ends lost 7 bases and 1 base, in that order; junction bases with no gene match: 5. Germline V gene lookup returns CDR1 GTSNPN and CDR2 SVGIG (reference sequence). The CDR3 sequence is 13 residues long. As DNA, the CDR3 is TGTGCCTTGACCGGGACAGGGAACACTGAAGCTTTCTTT. Amino acids: CALTGTGNTEAFF.